This TCR beta chain was profiled in a study of T cell responses to AZD1222 COVID-19 vaccine. Study results and caveats: Vaccine-related CD4 TCRs covered spike, predominating at 160-218 and 743-854. The donors showed a predominance of white British ancestry and of females, with possible underestimation of clonal diversity.

Using immunoSEQ multiplex PCR, the repertoire was profiled, and TCRdb retains in-frame clones only, with some absent. Of 100,000 to 150,000 clones in the sample, 75% to 95% were seen once. Concerning this clone itself: Its antigen is currently unknown.

There are 14 residues in the CDR3. Germline CDR1 LNHDA, CDR2 SQIVND (reference sequence). V was clipped by 6 bases and J by 0 bases; unmatched bases: 1. This specimen consisted of peripheral blood, obtained on day 0 of AZD1222 vaccination. The chain recombines TRBV19 with TRBJ1-3; 8 bases match TRBD1. This TCR derives from an adult in good health. CDR3 in DNA: TGTGCCAGTAGCACAGGGGGCTCTGGAAACACCATATATTTT. Its translation: CASSTGGSGNTIYF. Full variable domain (missing parts from reference TRBV19 and TRBJ1-3): DGGITQSPKYLFRKEGQNVTLSCEQNLNHDAMYWYRQDPGQGLRLIYYSQIVNDFQKGDIAEGYSVSREKKESFPLTVTSAQKNPTAFYLCASSTGGSGNTIYFGEGSWLTVV.